These T cell receptor beta chains were read from a single sample in a study of T cells after yellow fever vaccination. TCRdb called the 5' RACE reads again in MiXCR, with one record for every CDR3 protein. Of about 120,000 distinct CDR3 sequences detected, approximately 9% appear once; the ten largest clones hold about two fifths. The sample was CD8+ T cells sorted from PBMCs, taken on the day of the yellow fever booster vaccination. These receptor sequences come from a man aged 18 to 29 who received the YFV17D yellow fever vaccine. The CDR3 runs from the conserved cysteine through the conserved F or W. D genes are given only for firm matches. Rows may omit the clone size; those that give it use once, few, many or a size class.

CDR3 length	D gene	clone size	V gene	J gene	CDR3 DNA	CDR3 protein
13	TRBD1	NA	TRBV29-1	TRBJ1-1	TGCAGCGGAAACAGGGGGCTGAACACTGAAGCTCTCTTT	CSGNRGLNTEALF
15	NA	few	TRBV5-6	TRBJ2-5	TGTGCCAGCAGACCCAAGGGAGGCCACCAAGAGACCCAGTACTTC	CASRPKGGHQETQYF
15	TRBD2	NA	TRBV5-1	TRBJ2-3	TGCGCCAGCAAGGAACTAGCGGGGGTTCCAGATACGCAGTATTTT	CASKELAGVPDTQYF
15	TRBD2	NA	TRBV6-2/TRBV6-3	TRBJ2-1	TGTGCCAGCGCTCGAAGTGGCGGGGGCTACAATGAGCAGTTCTTC	CASARSGGGYNEQFF
14	TRBD1	NA	TRBV12-3/TRBV12-4	TRBJ1-2	TGTGCCAGCAGTTTCCCAGGGGGTAACTATGGCTACACCTTC	CASSFPGGNYGYTF
17	TRBD2	NA	TRBV11-3	TRBJ2-2	TGTGCCAGCAGCTTATGGGCTAGCGGGGCCCCCTCAGGGGAGCTGTTTTTT	CASSLWASGAPSGELFF
15	TRBD1	few	TRBV6-2/TRBV6-3	TRBJ2-7	TGTGCCAGCAGCCCAGAAGGGGGCGAGACCTACGAGCAGTACTTC	CASSPEGGETYEQYF
15	NA	many	TRBV12-3/TRBV12-4	TRBJ2-4	TGTGCCAGCAGTGAACAGGGATCGGCCAAAAACATTCAGTACTTC	CASSEQGSAKNIQYF
14	NA	medium-sized	TRBV24-1	TRBJ2-5	TGTGCCACCAGTGATTTCCGGACCGTGGAGACCCAGTACTTC	CATSDFRTVETQYF
20	TRBD1	few	TRBV4-3	TRBJ2-2	TGCGCCAGCAGCCAAGTTCGAGAGGCGCTGGGACAGGGGTCCACCGGGGAGCTGTTTTTT	CASSQVREALGQGSTGELFF
22	NA	many	TRBV7-2	TRBJ2-1	TGTGCCAGCAGCTTCCTTGCTTTCCGAACCCCCCGCCGGCGGTGGAGGTTAGATGAGCAGTTCTTC	CASSFLAFRTPRRRWRLDEQFF
16	TRBD2	NA	TRBV7-3	TRBJ2-3	TGTGCCAGCAGCCTCCAGCGGGGATCGGGCACAGATACGCAGTATTTT	CASSLQRGSGTDTQYF
14	NA	NA	TRBV4-1	TRBJ2-3	TGCGCCAGCAGCCAAGATCAGGGCCCAGATACGCAGTATTTT	CASSQDQGPDTQYF
16	NA	NA	TRBV29-1	TRBJ2-3	TGCAGCGTTCTTGAAATGCTAGAAGCGAGCACAGATACGCAGTATTTT	CSVLEMLEASTDTQYF
15	NA	many	TRBV27	TRBJ2-3	TGTGCCAGCAGTTTGGGTGTGCGGGACACAGATACGCAGTATTTT	CASSLGVRDTDTQYF
16	TRBD2	few	TRBV12-3/TRBV12-4	TRBJ2-1	TGTGCCAGCAGTTTAGGAGGGGGGACTAGCGGCAATGAGCAGTTCTTC	CASSLGGGTSGNEQFF
13	NA	NA	TRBV6-6	TRBJ2-7	TGTGCCAGCAGTTGGGGGAGCTCCTACGAGCAGTACTTC	CASSWGSSYEQYF
16	TRBD2	many	TRBV6-5	TRBJ2-5	TGTGCCAGCAGTTACTCCGGGACTAGCGGGGGAGAGACCCAGTACTTC	CASSYSGTSGGETQYF
14	TRBD1	few	TRBV6-5	TRBJ1-4	TGTGCCAGCACATCCAGGACAGGGGAAGAAAAACTGTTTTTT	CASTSRTGEEKLFF
14	TRBD1	few	TRBV10-3	TRBJ1-2	TGTGCCATCACCGGGGACAGCCCTCTCTATGGCTACACCTTC	CAITGDSPLYGYTF
15	TRBD2	few	TRBV9	TRBJ2-1	TGTGCCAGCATCTCAAGCGGGGGGGCCTACAATGAGCAGTTCTTC	CASISSGGAYNEQFF
14	TRBD2	few	TRBV6-1	TRBJ2-3	TGTGCCAGCAGAAAAGCGGGGAGGGCAGATACGCAGTATTTT	CASRKAGRADTQYF
16	NA	few	TRBV7-2	TRBJ1-3	TGTGCCAGCAGCTTAAGCGGAGGAGAAGCGGGAAACACCATATATTTT	CASSLSGGEAGNTIYF
16	TRBD2	NA	TRBV4-2	TRBJ2-2	TGTGCCAGCAGAAAAAGAACGGGGGGACCGGACGGGGAGCTGTTTTTT	CASRKRTGGPDGELFF
15	TRBD2	NA	TRBV5-4	TRBJ2-3	TGTGCCAGCAGCAGGGCGGGGGGGAGAACAGATACGCAGTATTTT	CASSRAGGRTDTQYF
14	NA	few	TRBV21-1	TRBJ2-7	TGTGCCAGCAGCAAAGCGCCGGTTTCCTACGAGCAGTACTTC	CASSKAPVSYEQYF
12	NA	many	TRBV7-9	TRBJ2-7	TGTGCCAGCAGCCGAACTACTAACGAGCAGTACTTC	CASSRTTNEQYF
14	TRBD1	NA	TRBV28	TRBJ2-5	TGTGCCAGCAGTGCAGGGGGCTCCCAAGAGACCCAGTACTTC	CASSAGGSQETQYF
11	NA	NA	TRBV4-1	TRBJ2-5	TGCGCCAGCAGCCAACAAGAGACCCAGTACTTC	CASSQQETQYF
13	TRBD1	NA	TRBV5-6	TRBJ1-2	TGTGCCAGCAGCTTGACAGGGGACAATGGCTACACCTTC	CASSLTGDNGYTF
15	NA	few	TRBV7-9	TRBJ1-5	TGTGCCAGCAGCCGTGCGGGGTCGGGAAATCAGCCCCAGCATTTT	CASSRAGSGNQPQHF
16	NA	NA	TRBV6-2/TRBV6-3	TRBJ1-1	TGTGCCAGCAGTTACTCGGAGGGAGGTGGGCACACTGAAGCTTTCTTT	CASSYSEGGGHTEAFF
14	TRBD1	NA	TRBV29-1	TRBJ1-2	TGCAGCGTTGGAGACAGGGGGCCGGACTATGGCTACACCTTC	CSVGDRGPDYGYTF
16	NA	NA	TRBV4-3	TRBJ2-2	TGCGCCAGCAGCCAAGATGGCGGGGCAAACACCGGGGAGCTGTTTTTT	CASSQDGGANTGELFF
14	NA	few	TRBV12-3/TRBV12-4	TRBJ1-4	TGTGCCAGCAGTTTAGAGGGGTTTAATGAAAAACTGTTTTTT	CASSLEGFNEKLFF
15	NA	NA	TRBV4-3	TRBJ2-3	TGCGCCAGCAGCCAAGGCACTACTCGCAAAGATACGCAGTATTTT	CASSQGTTRKDTQYF
16	TRBD2	NA	TRBV4-2	TRBJ2-3	TGTGCCAGCAGTCGACGTACTAGCGGGGAAACAGATACGCAGTATTTT	CASSRRTSGETDTQYF
15	NA	NA	TRBV7-8	TRBJ1-2	TGTGCCAGCAGCTTAGGTCTTCGGGGCAACTATGGCTACACCTTC	CASSLGLRGNYGYTF
15	NA	few	TRBV10-2	TRBJ2-3	TGCGCCAGCAGTCCCCCGGGGGCGTACACAGATACGCAGTATTTT	CASSPPGAYTDTQYF
14	NA	few	TRBV4-1	TRBJ1-5	TGCGCCAGCAGCCAGGGTACGGGCAATCAGCCCCAGCATTTT	CASSQGTGNQPQHF
14	TRBD1	few	TRBV4-2	TRBJ1-3	TGTGCCAGCAGCCGCGGACAGGGTCCTGATACCATATATTTT	CASSRGQGPDTIYF
16	TRBD1	NA	TRBV11-2	TRBJ2-2	TGTGCCACCATCCGCCTGGGACAGGGGTACAACGGGGAGCTGTTTTTT	CATIRLGQGYNGELFF
14	NA	NA	TRBV5-6	TRBJ1-2	TGTGCCAGCAGCCTCGAGAGTTTTAACTATGGCTACACCTTC	CASSLESFNYGYTF
16	TRBD2	many	TRBV12-3/TRBV12-4	TRBJ2-3	TGTGCCAGCAGCAGACTAGCGGGGGAAAGCACAGATACGCAGTATTTT	CASSRLAGESTDTQYF
15	NA	few	TRBV20-1	TRBJ1-1	TGCAGTGCTAGAATGCTGGGGCAGGGGTACACTGAAGCTTTCTTT	CSARMLGQGYTEAFF
16	TRBD2	few	TRBV27	TRBJ2-3	TGTGCCAGCAGTTACCTAGCGGGGCTCGGCACAGATACGCAGTATTTT	CASSYLAGLGTDTQYF
12	NA	few	TRBV29-1	TRBJ2-5	TGCAGCGTCAGCAGGAATGAAGAGACCCAGTACTTC	CSVSRNEETQYF
16	TRBD1	few	TRBV7-6	TRBJ2-1	TGTGCCAGCAGCTCGTCCGAGAGCAGGGGGCTCGGTGAGCAGTTCTTC	CASSSSESRGLGEQFF
16	TRBD2	NA	TRBV7-2	TRBJ2-5	TGTGCCAGCAGGGGGCCGCAAGCGGGGGTACCTTCGTCCCAGTACTTC	CASRGPQAGVPSSQYF
14	NA	few	TRBV5-1	TRBJ2-2	TGCGCCAGCAGCACGGACGGAGTCACCGGGGAGCTGTTTTTT	CASSTDGVTGELFF
15	TRBD1	NA	TRBV15	TRBJ2-1	TGTGCCACCAGCACAGACAGGGGCCCTATCAATGAGCAGTTCTTC	CATSTDRGPINEQFF
15	NA	many	TRBV29-1	TRBJ2-3	TGCAGCGTTGAAGAGGCAGGGATGGCCACAGATACGCAGTATTTT	CSVEEAGMATDTQYF
15	NA	few	TRBV12-3/TRBV12-4	TRBJ2-1	TGTGCCAGCAGTTTACATACAGTTTCCGCTCGGGGGCAGTTCTTC	CASSLHTVSARGQFF